These 3 T cell receptor beta chains came from one sample sequenced in a study of shared clonotypes between healthy human individuals. Using immunoSEQ multiplex PCR, the repertoire was profiled, and TCRdb retains in-frame clones only, with some absent. In the table there are some 2.4 million clones, 80% to 95% of which are singletons. Sequences were obtained from naive CD4+ T cells from PBMCs. Subset: CD45RA+ positively selected. All receptors come from a man younger than 30 in good health. Some clones in this sample may be carry-over from other donors' samples.

Comment on this clone: This specimen includes other DNA sequences encoding the same CDR3. The V call is TRBV5-1, the J call TRBJ2-3; tentative D call: TRBD2 (6 bases). The CDR3 sequence is 14 residues long. Trimming took 0 bases from V and 6 from J, leaving 11 bases between them. Germline lookup yields CDR1 SGHRS and CDR2 YFSETQ. CDR3 nucleotides: TGCGCCAGCAGCTTGGGGCTAGCGACCGATACGCAGTATTTT. Protein: CASSLGLATDTQYF.

The sample holds one count of this clone. CDR3 DNA: TGTGCCAGCAGCTTCCCAGGCCCTTCTAGCACAGATACGCAGTATTTT. Protein product: CASSFPGPSSTDTQYF. The V call is TRBV5-4, the J call TRBJ2-3; D gene uncertain. The germline V gene encodes CDR1 SGHNT and CDR2 YYREEE (reference sequence). The CDR3 spans 16 residues. The V and J ends lost 2 bases and 0 bases respectively, with 13 bases between them.

The rearrangement joins TRBV29-1 to TRBJ2-1, with 7 bases lining up with TRBD1. CDR1 is SQVTM, CDR2 ANQGSEA, per germline. CDR3 size: 14 residues. J was trimmed by 4 bases and V by 3 bases; bases with no gene match: 6. For the CDR3, the DNA is TGCAGCGTTGAGGGGACAGCGATATACAATGAGCAGTTCTTC. Translating gives CSVEGTAIYNEQFF.